These 2 T cell receptor beta chains came from one sample sequenced in a study of identical twins. TCRdb reprocessed the 5' RACE reads with MiXCR, giving one entry per CDR3 protein. This sample has around 670,000 distinct CDR3 sequences, with around 6% found just once. Material: naive T cells sorted from blood. Receptor source: a man between 18 and 35 years old in good health.

The chain joins TRBV14 to TRBJ2-6, with TRBD1 identical over 7 bases. Germline loops: CDR1 SGHDN, CDR2 FVKESK. With 2 bases clipped from V and 10 bases from J, the junction kept 8 bases outside the gene matches. The CDR3 loop spans 15 amino acids. CDR3 DNA sequence: TGTGCCAGCAGCCAACCACCGGGACAGATGAACGTCCTGACTTTC. Translated, it gives CASSQPPGQMNVLTF.

V and J are TRBV7-2 and TRBJ2-5, with 11 bases aligning to TRBD2. CDR1 and CDR2 from the germline V gene are SGHTA and FQGNSA. The CDR3 has 17 amino acids. V lost 4 bases, J lost 4 bases, and 11 bases stayed unmatched. The CDR3 DNA reads TGTGCCAGCAGCTCCGCACCCACTAGCGGGAGTCCAGAGACCCAGTACTTC. This gives the protein CASSSAPTSGSPETQYF.